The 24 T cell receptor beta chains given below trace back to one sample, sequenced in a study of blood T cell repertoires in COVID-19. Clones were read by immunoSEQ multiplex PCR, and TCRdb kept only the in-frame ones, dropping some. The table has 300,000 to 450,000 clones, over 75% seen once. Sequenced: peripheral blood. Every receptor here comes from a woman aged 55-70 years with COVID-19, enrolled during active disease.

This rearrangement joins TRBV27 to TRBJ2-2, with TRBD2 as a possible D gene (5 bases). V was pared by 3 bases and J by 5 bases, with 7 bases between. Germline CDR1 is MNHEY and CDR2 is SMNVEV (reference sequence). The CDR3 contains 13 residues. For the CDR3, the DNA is TGTGCCAGCAGTTTGAGGGCGACCGGGGAGCTGTTTTTT. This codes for CASSLRATGELFF.

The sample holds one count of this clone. CDR3 nucleotide sequence: TGTGCCAGCAGACGGGACAGCTATGGCTACACCTTC. Translating it yields CASRRDSYGYTF. This chain links TRBV9 with TRBJ1-2; 7 nucleotides agree with TRBD1. The ends lost 5 bases at V and 4 bases at J; junction bases unmatched: 2. CDR1 and CDR2 (germline): SGDLS, YYNGEE. This CDR3 contains 12 residues.

In DNA form, the CDR3 reads TGTGCCAGCAGCCAAGTAGGGACTAGTGCCCTCTACGAGCAGTACTTC. Translation gives CASSQVGTSALYEQYF. The rearrangement uses TRBV4-2 and TRBJ2-7; 8 nucleotides match TRBD2. Unmatched junction bases numbered 8, after V lost 1 base and J lost 3 bases. This CDR3 comprises 16 residues. The germline V gene has CDR1 LGHNA and CDR2 YNFKEQ.

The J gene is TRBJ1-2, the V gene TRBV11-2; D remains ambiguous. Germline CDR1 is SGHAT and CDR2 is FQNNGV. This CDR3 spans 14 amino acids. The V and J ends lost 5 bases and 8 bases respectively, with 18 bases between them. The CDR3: CASSTREGSKGYTF. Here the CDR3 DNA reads TGTGCCAGCAGCACTAGGGAGGGTAGCAAGGGCTACACCTTC.

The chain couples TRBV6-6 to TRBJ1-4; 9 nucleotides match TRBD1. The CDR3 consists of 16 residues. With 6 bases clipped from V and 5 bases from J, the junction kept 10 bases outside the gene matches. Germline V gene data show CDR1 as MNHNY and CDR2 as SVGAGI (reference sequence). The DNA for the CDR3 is TGTGCCAGCAGCCCTACTAGCGACAGGGGGAATGAAAAACTGTTTTTT. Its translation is CASSPTSDRGNEKLFF.

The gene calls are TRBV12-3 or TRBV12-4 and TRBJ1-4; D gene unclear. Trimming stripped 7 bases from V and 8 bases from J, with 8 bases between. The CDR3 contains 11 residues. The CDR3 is CASTNNEKLFF. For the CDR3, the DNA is TGTGCCAGCACCAACAACGAAAAACTGTTTTTT.

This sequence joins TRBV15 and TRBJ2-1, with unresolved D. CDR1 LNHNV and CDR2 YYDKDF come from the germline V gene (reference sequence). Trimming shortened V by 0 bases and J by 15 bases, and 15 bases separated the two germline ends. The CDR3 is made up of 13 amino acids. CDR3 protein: CATSRDQTDIGFF. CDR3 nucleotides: TGTGCCACCAGCAGAGATCAGACCGACATCGGGTTCTTC.

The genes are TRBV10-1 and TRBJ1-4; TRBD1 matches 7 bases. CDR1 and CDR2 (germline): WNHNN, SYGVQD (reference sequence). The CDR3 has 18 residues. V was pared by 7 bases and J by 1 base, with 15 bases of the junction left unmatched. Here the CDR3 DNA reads TGCGCCAGCACCAGACAGGGTCACACCATGAAAACTAATGAAAAACTGTTTTTT. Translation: CASTRQGHTMKTNEKLFF.

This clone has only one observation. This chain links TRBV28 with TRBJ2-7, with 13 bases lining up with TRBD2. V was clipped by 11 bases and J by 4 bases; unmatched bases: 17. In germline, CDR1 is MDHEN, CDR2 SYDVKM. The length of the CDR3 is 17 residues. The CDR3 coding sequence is TGTGCCGGGAGCGGGCAGGGGAAGACTAGCGGGGGGTACGAGCAGTACTTC. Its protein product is CAGSGQGKTSGGYEQYF.

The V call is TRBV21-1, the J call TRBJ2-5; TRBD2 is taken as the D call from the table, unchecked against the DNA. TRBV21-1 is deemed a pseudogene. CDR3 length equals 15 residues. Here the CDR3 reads CASTKRGGELETQYF. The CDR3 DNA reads TGTGCCAGCACCAAGCGGGGGGGCGAGTTGGAGACCCAGTACTTC.

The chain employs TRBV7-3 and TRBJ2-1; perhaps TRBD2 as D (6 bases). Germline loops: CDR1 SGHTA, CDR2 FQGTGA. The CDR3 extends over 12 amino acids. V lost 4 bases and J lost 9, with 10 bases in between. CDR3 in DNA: TGTGCCAGCAGCTCCTCGGGACTTGAGCAGTTCTTC. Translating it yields CASSSSGLEQFF.

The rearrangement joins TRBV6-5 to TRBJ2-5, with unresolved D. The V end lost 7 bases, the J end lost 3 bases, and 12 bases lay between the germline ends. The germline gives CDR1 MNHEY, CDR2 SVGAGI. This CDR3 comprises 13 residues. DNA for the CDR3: TGTGCCAGCACTCGGGTCCCGAAAGAGACCCAGTACTTC. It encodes CASTRVPKETQYF.

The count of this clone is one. The CDR3 bases are TGTGCCAGCAGTTACTGGACAGGGGGGAGGACTGAAGCTTTCTTT. It encodes CASSYWTGGRTEAFF. The chain carries TRBV6-5 and TRBJ1-1, with 10 bases identical to TRBD1. The CDR3 extends over 15 amino acids. Germline V lookup: CDR1 MNHEY, CDR2 SVGAGI. The V and J ends lost 1 base and 5 bases, in that order; junction bases with no gene match: 4.

CDR3: CASSDTTGRQTQYF. CDR3 nucleotide sequence: TGTGCCAGCAGCGATACTACAGGGCGCCAGACCCAGTACTTC. The chain recombines TRBV9 with TRBJ2-5; weak D call: TRBD1 (6 bases). Germline V gene lookup returns CDR1 SGDLS and CDR2 YYNGEE. The CDR3 totals 14 residues. Trimming took off 3 bases at V and 6 bases at J, with 15 bases between the two ends.

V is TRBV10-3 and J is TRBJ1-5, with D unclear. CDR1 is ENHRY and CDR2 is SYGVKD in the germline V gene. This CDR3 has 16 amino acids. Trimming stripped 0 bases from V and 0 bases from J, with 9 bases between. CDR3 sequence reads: CAISESLSYSNQPQHF. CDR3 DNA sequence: TGTGCCATCAGTGAGTCCCTCAGTTATAGCAATCAGCCCCAGCATTTT.

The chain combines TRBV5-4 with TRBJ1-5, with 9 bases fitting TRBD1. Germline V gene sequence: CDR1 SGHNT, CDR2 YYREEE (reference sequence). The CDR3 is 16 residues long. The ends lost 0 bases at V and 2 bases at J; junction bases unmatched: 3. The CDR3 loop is CASSLDWTGGNQPQHF. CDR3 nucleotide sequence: TGTGCCAGCAGCTTGGATTGGACAGGGGGCAATCAGCCCCAGCATTTT.

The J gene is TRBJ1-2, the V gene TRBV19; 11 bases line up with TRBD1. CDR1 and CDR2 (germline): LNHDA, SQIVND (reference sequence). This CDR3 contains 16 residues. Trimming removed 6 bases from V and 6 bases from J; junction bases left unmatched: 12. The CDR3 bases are TGTGCCAGTAGGACCCCGGAGGGACAGGGGGTTCATGGCTACACCTTC. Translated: CASRTPEGQGVHGYTF.

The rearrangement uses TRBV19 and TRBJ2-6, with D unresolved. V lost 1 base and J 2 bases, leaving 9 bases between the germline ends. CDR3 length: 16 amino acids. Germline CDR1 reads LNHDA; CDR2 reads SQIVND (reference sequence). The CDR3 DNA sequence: TGTGCCAGTAGTATAGGGGCAGCTACTGGGGCCAACGTCCTGACTTTC. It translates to CASSIGAATGANVLTF.

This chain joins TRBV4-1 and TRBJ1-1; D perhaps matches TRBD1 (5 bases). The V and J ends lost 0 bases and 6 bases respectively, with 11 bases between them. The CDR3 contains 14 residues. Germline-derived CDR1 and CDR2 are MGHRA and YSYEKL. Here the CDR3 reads CASSQERGSPEAFF. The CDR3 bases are TGCGCCAGCAGCCAAGAAAGGGGTAGCCCTGAAGCTTTCTTT.

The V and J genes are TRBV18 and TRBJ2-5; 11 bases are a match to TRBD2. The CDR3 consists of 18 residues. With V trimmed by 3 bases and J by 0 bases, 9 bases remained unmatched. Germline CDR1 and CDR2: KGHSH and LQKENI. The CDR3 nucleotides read TGTGCCAGCTCACCCCTAGAGGTACTAGCGGGGGACCAAGAGACCCAGTACTTC. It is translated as CASSPLEVLAGDQETQYF.

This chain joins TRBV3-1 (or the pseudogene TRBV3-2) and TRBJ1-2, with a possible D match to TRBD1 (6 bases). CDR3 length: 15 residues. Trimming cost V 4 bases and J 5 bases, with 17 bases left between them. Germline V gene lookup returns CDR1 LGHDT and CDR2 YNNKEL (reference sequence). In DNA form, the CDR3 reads TGTGCCAGCAGCCCAGGAGGGGGGGCCTGGTATGGCTACACCTTC. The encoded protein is CASSPGGGAWYGYTF.

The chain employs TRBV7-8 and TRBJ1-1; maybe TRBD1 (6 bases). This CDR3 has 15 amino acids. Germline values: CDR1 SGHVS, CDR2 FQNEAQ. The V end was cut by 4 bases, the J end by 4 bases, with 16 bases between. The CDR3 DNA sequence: TGTGCCAGCAGCTCGTCAACAGGGAGGGGCACTGAAGCTTTCTTT. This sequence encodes CASSSSTGRGTEAFF.

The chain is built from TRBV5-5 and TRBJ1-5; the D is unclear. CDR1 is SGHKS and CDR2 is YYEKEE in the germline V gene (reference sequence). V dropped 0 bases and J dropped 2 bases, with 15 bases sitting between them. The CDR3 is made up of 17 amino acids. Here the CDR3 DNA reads TGTGCCAGCAGCTTGGTGGGTGGTCGGGTCGGCAATCAGCCCCAGCATTTT. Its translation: CASSLVGGRVGNQPQHF.

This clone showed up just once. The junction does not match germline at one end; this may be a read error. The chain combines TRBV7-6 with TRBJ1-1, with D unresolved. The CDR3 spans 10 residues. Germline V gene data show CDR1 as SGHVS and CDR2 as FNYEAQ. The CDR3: CASSNSEAFF. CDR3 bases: TGTGCCAGCAGCAACAGTGAAGCTTTCTTT.